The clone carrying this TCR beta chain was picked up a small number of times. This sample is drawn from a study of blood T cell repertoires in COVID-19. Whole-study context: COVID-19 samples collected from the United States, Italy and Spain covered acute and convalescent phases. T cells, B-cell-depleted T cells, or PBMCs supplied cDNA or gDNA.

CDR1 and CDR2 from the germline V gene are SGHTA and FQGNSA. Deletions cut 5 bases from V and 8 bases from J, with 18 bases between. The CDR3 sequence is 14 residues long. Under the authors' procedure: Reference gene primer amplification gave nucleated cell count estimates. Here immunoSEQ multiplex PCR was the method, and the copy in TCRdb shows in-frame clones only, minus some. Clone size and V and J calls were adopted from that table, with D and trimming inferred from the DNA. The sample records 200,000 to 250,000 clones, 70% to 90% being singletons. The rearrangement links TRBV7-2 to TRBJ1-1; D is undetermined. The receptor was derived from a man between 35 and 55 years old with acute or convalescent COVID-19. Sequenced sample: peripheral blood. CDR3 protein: CASSPRGLSGEAFF. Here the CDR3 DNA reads TGTGCCAGCAGCCCCCGCGGGTTAAGCGGGGAAGCTTTCTTT.